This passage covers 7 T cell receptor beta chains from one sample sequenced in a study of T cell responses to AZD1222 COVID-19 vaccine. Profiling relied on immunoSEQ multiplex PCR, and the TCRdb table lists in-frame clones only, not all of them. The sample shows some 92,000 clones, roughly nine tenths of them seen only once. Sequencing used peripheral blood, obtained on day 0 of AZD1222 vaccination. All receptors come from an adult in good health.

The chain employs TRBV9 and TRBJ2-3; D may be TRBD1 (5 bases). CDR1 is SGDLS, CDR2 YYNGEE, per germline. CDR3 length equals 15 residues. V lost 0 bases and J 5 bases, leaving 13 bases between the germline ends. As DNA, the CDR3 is TGTGCCAGCAGCGTAGGGGCAGGGCTCGAAGATACGCAGTATTTT. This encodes CASSVGAGLEDTQYF.

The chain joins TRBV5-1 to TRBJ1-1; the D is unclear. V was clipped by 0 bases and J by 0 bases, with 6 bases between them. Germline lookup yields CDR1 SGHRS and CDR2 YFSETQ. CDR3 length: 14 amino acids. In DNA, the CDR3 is TGCGCCAGCAGCTTGGACGTAATGAACACTGAAGCTTTCTTT. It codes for CASSLDVMNTEAFF.

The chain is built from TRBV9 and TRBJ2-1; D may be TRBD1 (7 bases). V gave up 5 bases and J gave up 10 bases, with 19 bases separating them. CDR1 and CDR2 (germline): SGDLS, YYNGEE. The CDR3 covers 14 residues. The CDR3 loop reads CASSQGGLLREQFF. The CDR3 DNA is TGTGCCAGCAGTCAGGGGGGCCTCTTACGGGAGCAGTTCTTC. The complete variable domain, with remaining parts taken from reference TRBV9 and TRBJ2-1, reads DSGVTQTPKHLITATGQRVTLRCSPRSGDLSVYWYQQSLDQGLQFLIQYYNGEERAKGNILERFSAQQFPDLHSELNLSSLELGDSALYFCASSQGGLLREQFFGPGTRLTVL.

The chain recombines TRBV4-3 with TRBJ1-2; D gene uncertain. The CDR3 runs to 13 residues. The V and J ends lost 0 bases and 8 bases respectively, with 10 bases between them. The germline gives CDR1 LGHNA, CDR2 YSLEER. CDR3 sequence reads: CASSQEIGPGYTF. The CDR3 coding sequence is TGCGCCAGCAGCCAAGAAATCGGCCCAGGCTACACCTTC.

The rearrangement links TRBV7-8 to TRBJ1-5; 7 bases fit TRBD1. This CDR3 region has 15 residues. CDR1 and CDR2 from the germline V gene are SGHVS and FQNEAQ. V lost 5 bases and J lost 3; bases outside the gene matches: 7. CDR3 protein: CASSLQGQFNQPQHF. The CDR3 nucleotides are TGTGCCAGCAGCCTCCAGGGACAGTTCAATCAGCCCCAGCATTTT. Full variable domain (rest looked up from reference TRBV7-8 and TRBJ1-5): GAGVSQSPRYKVAKRGQDVALRCDPISGHVSLFWYQQALGQGPEFLTYFQNEAQLDKSGLPSDRFFAERPEGSVSTLKIQRTQQEDSAVYLCASSLQGQFNQPQHFGDGTRLSIL.

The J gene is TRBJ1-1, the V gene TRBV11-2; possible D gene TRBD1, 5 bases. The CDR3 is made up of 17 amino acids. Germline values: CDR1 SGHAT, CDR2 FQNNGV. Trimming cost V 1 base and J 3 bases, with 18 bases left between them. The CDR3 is CASSLVSRKARDTEAFF. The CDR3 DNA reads TGTGCCAGCAGCTTAGTAAGCCGTAAAGCCAGGGACACTGAAGCTTTCTTT.

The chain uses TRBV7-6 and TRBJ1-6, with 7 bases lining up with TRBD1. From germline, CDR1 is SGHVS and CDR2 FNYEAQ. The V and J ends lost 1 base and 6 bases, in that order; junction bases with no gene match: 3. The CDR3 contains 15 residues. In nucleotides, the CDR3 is TGTGCCAGCAGCTTAGAGGCAGGGGGTAATTCACCCCTCCACTTT. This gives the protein CASSLEAGGNSPLHF.